The rows below give T cell receptor beta chains drawn from one sample of a study of naive and memory T cell subsets. In TCRdb, the UMI-ligation and nested PCR reads were re-called with MiXCR into one record per CDR3 protein. The sample includes approximately 21,000 distinct CDR3 sequences, approximately 6% of them seen just once. The sample here was skin, taken from a tuberculin skin test site. These receptors all come from an adult in good health. CDR3s include the opening cysteine and the closing phenylalanine or tryptophan. The order of the fields is J gene, D gene, V gene, clone size, CDR3 DNA, CDR3 protein. D genes are given only for firm matches. Clone size is not always given. Where it is, it says once, few, many or a class for expanded clones.

>TRBJ1-3|-|TRBV7-8|few
TGTGCCAGCAGCCAAAGGGGAGGAAACACCATATATTTT
CASSQRGGNTIYF
>TRBJ2-6|-|TRBV9|many
TGTGCCAGCAGCGTAGGGTACAGCTCTGGGGCCAACGTCCTGACTTTC
CASSVGYSSGANVLTF
>TRBJ2-1|-|TRBV29-1|many
TGCAGCGTTGATGAAGCAATGAGCCTCGGGCAGTTCTTC
CSVDEAMSLGQFF
>TRBJ2-1|-|TRBV27|many
TGTGCCAGCAGTTTTCAGGGCAACCCCCATGAGCAGTTCTTC
CASSFQGNPHEQFF
>TRBJ2-6|-|TRBV7-3|many
TGTGCCAGCAGCTTGGGGGTTTCTGGGGCCAACGTCCTGACTTTC
CASSLGVSGANVLTF
>TRBJ2-2|TRBD2|TRBV28|few
TGTGCCAGCAGTTTTCAACTAGCGGGAGGGATCCCTACCGGGGAGCTGTTTTTT
CASSFQLAGGIPTGELFF
>TRBJ2-7|-|TRBV6-2/TRBV6-3|many
TGTGCCAGCAATCGTCCCGGGACTTCCACCTACGAGCAGTACTTC
CASNRPGTSTYEQYF
>TRBJ2-7|TRBD1|TRBV7-2|many
TGTGCCAGCAGCCCAACAGGGGGCCGTTGGTACGAGCAGTACTTC
CASSPTGGRWYEQYF
>TRBJ2-1|TRBD2|TRBV29-1|few
TGCAGCGTTCCCCATGAGACTAGCGCATACTACAATGAGCAGTTCTTC
CSVPHETSAYYNEQFF
>TRBJ2-7|TRBD2|TRBV28|few
TGTGCCAGCAGTTTATATTGGGCTAGCGGGAGATACGAGCAGTACTTC
CASSLYWASGRYEQYF
>TRBJ2-2|-|TRBV9|many
TGTGCCAGCAGCGTAGGCGGACTCACGGGGACCGGGGAGCTGTTTTTT
CASSVGGLTGTGELFF
>TRBJ1-1|-|TRBV7-9|-
TGTGCCAGCAGCTTATCAGTCTGGGGGATCCAGAACACTGAAGCTTTCTTT
CASSLSVWGIQNTEAFF
>TRBJ2-7|TRBD2|TRBV4-1|many
TGCGCCAGCAGCTGGACTAGCGAGCTATTGGAGCAGTACTTC
CASSWTSELLEQYF
>TRBJ2-1|TRBD2|TRBV5-4|many
TGTGCCAGCAGTCGGACTAGCGGGAGTAACAATGAGCAGTTCTTC
CASSRTSGSNNEQFF
>TRBJ2-6|-|TRBV6-1|many
TGTGCCAGCAGTGAAGGGGGTTCTGGGGCCAACGTCCTGACTTTC
CASSEGGSGANVLTF
>TRBJ2-5|-|TRBV4-1|many
TGCGCCAGCAGCCAAGATAAGACTACCGCCGAGACCCAGTACTTC
CASSQDKTTAETQYF
>TRBJ1-1|-|TRBV12-3/TRBV12-4|many
TGTGCCAGCAGACACGGGGGCTTAGGCACTGAAGCTTTCTTT
CASRHGGLGTEAFF
>TRBJ2-4|-|TRBV11-1|many
TGTGCCAGCAGCTCCCCAGGGGCCCCCAAAAACATTCAGTACTTC
CASSSPGAPKNIQYF
>TRBJ2-7|-|TRBV6-6|medium-sized
TGTGCCAGCAGTTCTACAGGCTACGAGCAGTACTTC
CASSSTGYEQYF
>TRBJ1-1|-|TRBV7-2|few
TGTGCCAGCAGCTTGGGGCCCGAGGGGGAAGCTTTCTTT
CASSLGPEGEAFF
>TRBJ2-7|TRBD2|TRBV7-9|many
TGTGCCAGCAGCTTGGCGGGACTAGCGGGAGTCCACGAGCAGTACTTC
CASSLAGLAGVHEQYF
>TRBJ2-3|TRBD2|TRBV10-3|many
TGTGCCATCAGGCCGACTAGCGGGGCGTCTAGCACAGATACGCAGTATTTT
CAIRPTSGASSTDTQYF
>TRBJ2-3|-|TRBV29-1|many
TGCAGCGTTGCGGATTGGGGGAGCACAGATACGCAGTATTTT
CSVADWGSTDTQYF